This entry lists 29 T cell receptor beta chains sequenced from one sample in a study of molecular identifiers for immune sequencing clone quantification. TCRdb independently ran MiXCR on the PCR reads; one entry per CDR3 protein. The sample holds about 640,000 distinct CDR3 sequences; just under 20% are singletons and the top ten take roughly 0.85%. The sequenced sample consisted of naive CD8+ T cells from blood, with Jurkat cell RNA spiked in. Subset denoted: FACS-sorted CD8+CD4-CCR7+CD45RA+ naive T cells. The source of these receptors is a human donor in good health. Some libraries in this study had Jurkat cell RNA spiked in.

This clonotype was seen at least ten times. The V call is TRBV30, the J call TRBJ1-2; no definite D call. Germline V gives CDR1 GTSNPN, CDR2 SVGIG (reference sequence). The CDR3 is 12 amino acids. Deletions cut 0 bases from V and 10 bases from J, with 12 bases between. Here the CDR3 DNA reads TGTGCCTGGAGTGTTAGGACCTGGGACTACACCTTC. As protein: CAWSVRTWDYTF.

On this clonotype itself: This clone may be a read error of a much larger clone one base away. The rearrangement uses TRBV7-9 and TRBJ2-3; 9 nucleotides agree with TRBD2. CDR3 size: 16 residues. Germline CDR1 is SEHNR and CDR2 is FQNEAQ (reference sequence). DNA of the CDR3: TGTGTCAGCAGCTTCGGTGGTAGCGGGAGTAAAGATACGCAGTATTTT. Amino acid sequence: CVSSFGGSGSKDTQYF.

The chain couples TRBV20-1 to TRBJ2-7, with D possibly matching TRBD1 (6 bases). Trimming removed 6 bases from V and 3 bases from J, with 15 bases in between. Germline values: CDR1 DFQATT, CDR2 SNEGSKA (reference sequence). The CDR3 has 13 amino acids. CDR3 nucleotide sequence: TGCAGTGCCCCCTCAAGGGACAACTACGAGCAGTACTTC. Its translation is CSAPSRDNYEQYF.

This clonotype was seen only a few times. V usage is TRBV6-5 and J usage is TRBJ2-7, with 7 bases aligning to TRBD2. V lost 6 bases, J lost 5 bases, and 10 bases stayed unmatched. The CDR3 runs 14 residues. Germline V gene sequence: CDR1 MNHEY, CDR2 SVGAGI. For the CDR3, the DNA is TGTGCCAGCAGACAAGCGGGGAGCCGCAACGAGCAGTACTTC. It yields the protein CASRQAGSRNEQYF.

As concerns this clonotype: At one boundary the junction diverges from the germline segment, which might be a read error. This chain connects TRBV7-2 to TRBJ2-4; the match to TRBD2 covers 13 bases. CDR1 and CDR2 (germline): SGHTA, FQGNSA. The CDR3 is 12 residues long. In nucleotides, the CDR3 is TGTGCCACCCGCACAGGGACTAGCGGGGAGCACTTC. As protein: CATRTGTSGEHF.

This clonotype occurred a few times. The V gene is TRBV5-1, the J gene TRBJ2-1; weak D call: TRBD2 (6 bases). This CDR3 contains 17 residues. Germline values: CDR1 SGHRS, CDR2 YFSETQ. Trimming took off 2 bases at V and 0 bases at J, with 15 bases between the two ends. The CDR3 is CASSFGRSTSSYNEQFF. Written as DNA, the CDR3 is TGCGCCAGCAGCTTTGGCCGGTCGACTAGCTCCTACAATGAGCAGTTCTTC.

In regard to this clonotype: This may be a read error, as it is one base from a much larger clone. J is TRBJ2-3 and V is TRBV9; 8 bases are shared with TRBD2. The germline V gene has CDR1 SGDLS and CDR2 YYNGEE. The V gene end was trimmed by 2 bases and the J gene end by 0 bases; junction bases not matched to a gene: 5. The CDR3 is 16 amino acids. CDR3 in DNA: TGTGCCAGCAGCGTCTTTCCTAGCGGGAGCACAGATACGCAGTATTTT. Protein product: CASSVFPSGSTDTQYF.

The chain is built from TRBV29-1 and TRBJ1-2; no definite D call. Looked up from germline, CDR1 is SQVTM and CDR2 is ANQGSEA. V was cut by 4 bases and J by 8 bases, with 11 bases left in between. The CDR3 length is 11 residues. The CDR3 reads CSVGSARGYTF. In DNA form, the CDR3 reads TGCAGCGTTGGGTCAGCACGGGGCTACACCTTC.

This clonotype was detected many times. The J gene is TRBJ2-3, the V gene TRBV29-1; 16 bases agree with TRBD2. The CDR3 contains 16 residues. Germline CDR1 and CDR2: SQVTM and ANQGSEA. The J segment lost 4 bases and the V segment lost 6 bases, leaving 7 bases of the junction unmatched. CDR3 amino acids: CSVWGLAGGLADTQYF. CDR3 bases: TGCAGCGTCTGGGGACTAGCGGGGGGGCTGGCAGATACGCAGTATTTT.

This clonotype was recorded a few times. CDR3: CATSDPSRGAYEQYF. The DNA for the CDR3 is TGTGCCACCAGTGATCCCAGTAGGGGGGCTTACGAGCAGTACTTC. The chain carries TRBV24-1 and TRBJ2-7; D might be TRBD1 or TRBD2, each matching 6 bases. The germline V gene encodes CDR1 KGHDR and CDR2 SFDVKD. Trimming took off 3 bases at V and 4 bases at J, with 15 bases between the two ends. The CDR3 totals 15 residues.

Regarding this clonotype: Just one base apart from a much larger clone, this may be a read error. The chain uses TRBV20-1 and TRBJ2-1, with 10 bases matching TRBD2. Germline V gene data show CDR1 as DFQATT and CDR2 as SNEGSKA (reference sequence). CDR3 length equals 16 residues. DNA for the CDR3: TGCAGTGCTAAACTCCTAGCGGGAGCGATCTACGATGAGCAGTTCTTC. This codes for CSAKLLAGAIYDEQFF.

Turning to this clonotype: A clone one base away is much larger, so this may be a read error. This chain uses TRBV4-1 with TRBJ1-1; perhaps TRBD1 as D (6 bases). V was shortened by 3 bases and J by 4 bases, with 15 bases between the two germline ends. Per the germline V gene, CDR1 is MGHRA and CDR2 is YSYEKL. The CDR3 consists of 15 residues. The CDR3 reads CASSQRGASGTEAFF. The CDR3 DNA reads TGCGCCAGCAGCCAGCGGGGGGCTAGCGGCACTGAAGCTTTCTTT.

This clonotype came up many times. This chain links TRBV7-2 with TRBJ1-3, with a possible D match to TRBD1 (6 bases). Trimming removed 2 bases at V and 4 bases at J, with 12 bases between. Germline V gives CDR1 SGHTA, CDR2 FQGNSA. The length of the CDR3 is 15 residues. The CDR3 sequence: CASSLSGRGGNTIYF. The DNA of the CDR3 is TGTGCCAGCAGCTTAAGCGGCAGGGGCGGAAACACCATATATTTT.

This chain links TRBV27 with TRBJ2-2; 14 nucleotides match TRBD2. The length of the CDR3 is 19 residues. From germline, CDR1 is MNHEY and CDR2 SMNVEV (reference sequence). J gave up 6 bases and V 7 bases, and 16 bases lay outside the gene matches. Here the CDR3 DNA reads TGTGCCAGCACCCAACGGGGACTAGCGGGGGTTAGGTGGTCCGGGGAGCTGTTTTTT. Translation gives CASTQRGLAGVRWSGELFF.

Ten or more counts support this clonotype. The chain combines TRBV29-1 with TRBJ2-2; a possible D gene is TRBD2 (6 bases). The CDR3 is 13 residues long. Germline CDR1 and CDR2: SQVTM and ANQGSEA. V lost 6 bases, J lost 6 bases, and 14 bases lay in between. The CDR3 is CSVGDWGSGELFF. Written as DNA, the CDR3 is TGCAGCGTGGGGGACTGGGGATCCGGGGAGCTGTTTTTT.

The table lists this clonotype with many counts. CDR3 DNA: TGTGCCAGCAGTCGGGTTTACAATGAGCAGTTCTTC. This translates into CASSRVYNEQFF. The rearrangement links TRBV12-3 or TRBV12-4 to TRBJ2-1; D unresolved. This CDR3 has 12 amino acids. The germline V and J ends were trimmed by 5 bases and 4 bases, with 6 bases remaining between them.

This rearrangement joins TRBV5-3 to TRBJ2-7; the D is unclear. TRBV5-3 is an ORF; its function is uncertain. Trimming left V 10 bases short and J 7 bases short, with 15 bases between. CDR3 length: 11 amino acids. As DNA, the CDR3 is TGTGCCGGCAGCTTAGTGGGTGAGCAGTACTTC. Translating gives CAGSLVGEQYF.

This clonotype has at least ten counts. The chain is built from TRBV20-1 and TRBJ2-3; D call uncertain. Germline CDR1 DFQATT, CDR2 SNEGSKA (reference sequence). V dropped 3 bases and J dropped 6 bases, with 13 bases sitting between them. CDR3 length: 13 amino acids. In DNA, the CDR3 is TGCAGTGCTAGCCTTAAGTGGCGGGATACGCAGTATTTT. This translates into CSASLKWRDTQYF.

Concerning this clonotype: A much bigger clone sits one base away, suggesting this may be a read error. The conserved phenylalanine or tryptophan normally closing the CDR3 is absent here, so this likely arose from a read error. This rearrangement joins TRBV7-9 to TRBJ1-4, with TRBD1 as a possible D gene (5 bases). The germline V gene encodes CDR1 SEHNR and CDR2 FQNEAQ (reference sequence). There are 16 residues in the CDR3. V lost 3 bases and J 0 bases, leaving 11 bases between the germline ends. Here the CDR3 reads CASSFGGGATNEKLFY. As DNA, the CDR3 is TGTGCCAGCAGCTTCGGCGGGGGGGCAACTAATGAAAAACTGTTTTAT.

This chain links TRBV4-1 with TRBJ2-7; D may be TRBD1 (6 bases). V shed 2 bases and J shed 0 bases, with 11 bases lying between them. The CDR3 contains 15 residues. Germline CDR1 is MGHRA and CDR2 is YSYEKL. For the CDR3, the DNA is TGCGCCAGCAGCCAACTTAAGGACAGCTCCTACGAGCAGTACTTC. This codes for CASSQLKDSSYEQYF.

This clonotype has at least ten counts. The rearrangement uses TRBV20-1 and TRBJ2-3; D might be TRBD2 (6 bases). The CDR3 extends over 16 amino acids. Germline assignment: CDR1 DFQATT and CDR2 SNEGSKA (reference sequence). Trimming took off 0 bases at V and 6 bases at J, with 19 bases between the two ends. CDR3 loop: CSARDSGELRSDTQYF. The CDR3 DNA reads as TGCAGTGCTAGAGATTCGGGGGAATTACGTTCGGATACGCAGTATTTT.

Notes on this clonotype: A much bigger clone sits one base away, suggesting this may be a read error. This sequence joins TRBV4-2 and TRBJ2-7; TRBD2 is a possible D gene (6 bases). CDR1 is LGHNA and CDR2 is YNFKEQ in the germline V gene. CDR3 length: 15 residues. The CDR3 region is CAGSQARDLSYEQYF. The CDR3 coding sequence is TGTGCCGGCAGCCAAGCGAGGGACTTGTCCTACGAGCAGTACTTC.

This clonotype was observed many times. The chain joins TRBV2 to TRBJ1-6, with a possible D match to TRBD1 (6 bases). Germline CDR1 reads SNHLY; CDR2 reads FYNNEI. The CDR3 contains 13 residues. The ends were cut back, 9 bases at V and 6 bases at J, with 12 bases in the middle. As DNA, the CDR3 is TGTGCCAGGGAAGGGGGTCGTAATTCACCCCTCCACTTT. Translating it yields CAREGGRNSPLHF.

The rearrangement links TRBV2 to TRBJ2-7; 9 nucleotides agree with TRBD1. V lost 3 bases, J lost 2 bases, and 5 bases stayed unmatched. CDR3 length: 15 residues. Germline CDR1 SNHLY, CDR2 FYNNEI. The CDR3 DNA sequence: TGTGCCAGCAGTGAGGTCTGGACAGGGGCCTACGAGCAGTACTTC. This translates into CASSEVWTGAYEQYF.

Only a few counts were recorded for this clonotype. Germline and junction disagree at one end, which may indicate a read error. The chain employs TRBV11-2 and TRBJ1-1; no clear D gene. Germline V gene lookup returns CDR1 SGHAT and CDR2 FQNNGV. The CDR3 sequence is 15 residues long. The CDR3 coding sequence is TGTGCCAGCAGCTTAGCGTACCGCTTGAATACTGAAGCTTTCTTT. Its protein product is CASSLAYRLNTEAFF.

Details on this clonotype: Since no conserved phenylalanine or tryptophan closes the CDR3, a read error is the likely cause. The chain has TRBV29-1 and TRBJ1-1, with D perhaps TRBD1 (5 bases). The CDR3 is 15 amino acids. Trimming pared 8 bases from V and 3 bases from J, leaving 22 bases between. Germline assignment: CDR1 SQVTM and CDR2 ANQGSEA. The CDR3 nucleotides are TGCAGCTCCCTAGGAGGGGCTGGGGGGGACACTGAAGCTTTCCTT. This translates into CSSLGGAGGDTEAFL.

The chain employs TRBV28 and TRBJ2-7, with 10 bases lining up with TRBD1. The CDR3 spans 12 residues. V gave up 8 bases and J gave up 6 bases; unmatched junction bases: 4. CDR1 is MDHEN, CDR2 SYDVKM, per germline. CDR3 sequence reads: CASATGGAEQYF. The DNA for the CDR3 is TGTGCCAGCGCGACAGGGGGCGCCGAGCAGTACTTC.

This clonotype was seen at least ten times. This rearrangement joins TRBV27 to TRBJ2-7; D call uncertain. V was cut by 4 bases and J by 0 bases, with 7 bases left in between. The CDR3 is 13 amino acids. CDR1 MNHEY and CDR2 SMNVEV come from the germline V gene (reference sequence). The CDR3, as DNA: TGTGCCAGCAGTTACGGGTACTCCTACGAGCAGTACTTC. Translating it yields CASSYGYSYEQYF.

This clonotype came up many times. V and J are TRBV7-9 and TRBJ2-7, with TRBD1 as a possible D gene (5 bases). Trimming pared 7 bases from V and 3 bases from J, leaving 16 bases between. This CDR3 comprises 14 residues. CDR1 SEHNR and CDR2 FQNEAQ come from the germline V gene (reference sequence). The CDR3 nucleotides are TGTGCCAGCACCCCGGAAGGGGCCCGCTACGAGCAGTACTTC. Protein sequence: CASTPEGARYEQYF.